The next 22 T cell receptor beta chains were all read from a single sample in a study of human T cells and chemical hapten exposure. Specified time point: patch test 2, 6 weeks after DPC sensitization. Treatment: therapeutic diphenylcyclopropenone sensitization with weekly scalp DPC. TCRdb re-derived calls from the RACE reads in MiXCR, one entry per CDR3 protein. The data contain fewer than 95,000 distinct CDR3 sequences, 9.5% to 11% of them seen just once; the ten biggest clones take up roughly 2.3%. Sequenced here: whole blood, sampled in connection with sensitization to the hapten diphenylcyclopropenone (DPC). The source of these receptors is a man in his forties with alopecia areata. Some clones in this sample may be carry-over from other donors' samples.

Ten or more counts support this clonotype. The chain links TRBV27 to TRBJ1-1; D is undetermined. The ends were cut back, 0 bases at V and 0 bases at J, with 8 bases in the middle. Germline V gene sequence: CDR1 MNHEY, CDR2 SMNVEV (reference sequence). The CDR3 has 15 residues. Here the CDR3 reads CASSLSPGMNTEAFF. The CDR3 DNA is TGTGCCAGCAGTTTATCCCCCGGTATGAACACTGAAGCTTTCTTT.

The sample holds a few counts of this clonotype. The chain carries TRBV30 and TRBJ2-1; D might be TRBD2 (6 bases). CDR1 and CDR2 (germline): GTSNPN, SVGIG (reference sequence). The CDR3 loop spans 14 amino acids. With 3 bases removed from V and 10 bases from J, the gap between germline ends came to 19 bases. The CDR3 is CAWSPTRDLGEQFF. The DNA of the CDR3 is TGTGCCTGGAGCCCGACTAGGGATTTAGGGGAGCAGTTCTTC.

This clonotype was observed many times. CDR3 loop: CASIPGQAGSGNTIYF. The CDR3 DNA sequence: TGTGCCAGCATCCCTGGACAGGCCGGCTCTGGAAACACCATATATTTT. The chain links TRBV28 to TRBJ1-3; TRBD1 matches 7 bases. CDR1 MDHEN and CDR2 SYDVKM come from the germline V gene. J lost 0 bases, V lost 7 bases, and 9 bases had no gene match. The CDR3 is 16 residues long.

The chain recombines TRBV27 with TRBJ2-1, with TRBD2 matching 12 bases. V lost 5 bases and J lost 7; bases outside the gene matches: 9. From germline, CDR1 is MNHEY and CDR2 SMNVEV (reference sequence). The length of the CDR3 is 16 residues. CDR3 nucleotide sequence: TGTGCCAGCAGTACTGGGGGACTAGCGGGTTTGAATGAGCAGTTCTTC. It translates to CASSTGGLAGLNEQFF.

This clonotype was picked up a small number of times. The chain carries TRBV7-2 and TRBJ2-5; D is uncertain. Trimming shortened V by 3 bases and J by 1 base, and 3 bases separated the two germline ends. Per germline, CDR1 SGHTA and CDR2 FQGNSA. The CDR3 runs to 12 residues. The CDR3 protein is CASSFFQETQYF. The CDR3 DNA reads as TGTGCCAGCAGCTTTTTCCAAGAGACCCAGTACTTC.

J is TRBJ1-5 and V is TRBV28; weak D call: TRBD1 (6 bases). The ends were cut back, 6 bases at V and 9 bases at J, with 18 bases in the middle. Per the germline V gene, CDR1 is MDHEN and CDR2 is SYDVKM. CDR3 size: 14 residues. The CDR3 DNA sequence: TGTGCCAGCAGGCCACCGGGACAAGGGAGGCCCCAGCATTTT. It encodes CASRPPGQGRPQHF.

This clonotype turned up a few times. The chain has TRBV28 and TRBJ1-4, with 9 positions matching TRBD1. Per the germline V gene, CDR1 is MDHEN and CDR2 is SYDVKM. J was trimmed by 7 bases and V by 5 bases; bases with no gene match: 8. This CDR3 is 15 amino acids long. The CDR3 DNA is TGTGCCAGCAGTCCGCCGGGACAGGGACCTGAAAAACTGTTTTTT. It codes for CASSPPGQGPEKLFF.

This clonotype was detected a few times. This rearrangement joins TRBV5-1 to TRBJ2-5, with 7 bases that match TRBD1. This CDR3 spans 15 amino acids. Germline assignment: CDR1 SGHRS and CDR2 YFSETQ. Trimming took 0 bases from V and 5 from J; bases not matched to a gene: 7. CDR3 DNA: TGCGCCAGCAGCTTGGATATCAGGGGGTCTGAGACCCAGTACTTC. It translates to CASSLDIRGSETQYF.

This chain joins TRBV5-5 and TRBJ1-1, with TRBD1 matching over 7 bases. The CDR3 is 16 amino acids. V was clipped by 5 bases and J by 4 bases; unmatched bases: 14. Germline CDR1 reads SGHKS; CDR2 reads YYEKEE (reference sequence). The CDR3 spells CASSYVTGAASTEAFF. The CDR3 coding sequence is TGTGCCAGCAGTTATGTTACAGGGGCGGCGAGCACTGAAGCTTTCTTT. Based on the CDR3 plus reference TRBV5-5 and TRBJ1-1, the full variable domain is DAGVTQSPTHLIKTRGQQVTLRCSPISGHKSVSWYQQVLGQGPQFIFQYYEKEERGRGNFPDRFSARQFPNYSSELNVNALLLGDSALYLCASSYVTGAASTEAFFGQGTRLTVV.

The gene calls are TRBV12-3 or TRBV12-4 and TRBJ2-1; possible D gene TRBD2, 7 bases. The CDR3 is 19 amino acids. The V gene lost 7 bases and the J gene lost 3 bases, with 28 bases spanning the gap. For the CDR3, the DNA is TGTGCCAGCACTGCCGGGCCCAACCCTAGGGGGGGGATCTACAATGAGCAGTTCTTC. Residues: CASTAGPNPRGGIYNEQFF.

This clonotype has a count of ten or more. Here the CDR3 reads CSVAQSWNNEQFF. The CDR3 DNA reads TGCAGCGTTGCACAGTCCTGGAACAATGAGCAGTTCTTC. This rearrangement joins TRBV29-1 to TRBJ2-1; D remains unclear. V dropped 4 bases and J dropped 5 bases, with 12 bases sitting between them. Germline lookup yields CDR1 SQVTM and CDR2 ANQGSEA. The CDR3 covers 13 residues.

In its sample, this clonotype was seen a few times. The chain has TRBV5-1 and TRBJ1-1; perhaps TRBD1 as D (6 bases). This CDR3 contains 14 residues. Germline V gene sequence: CDR1 SGHRS, CDR2 YFSETQ. Trimming stripped 0 bases from V and 5 bases from J, with 11 bases between. The CDR3 DNA follows: TGCGCCAGCAGCTTGGGACAGGCGTGGACTGAAGCTTTCTTT. It is translated as CASSLGQAWTEAFF.

This clonotype has only a few counts. The gene calls are TRBV11-2 and TRBJ2-7; D possibly uses TRBD1 or TRBD2 (5 bases each). The CDR3 has 15 amino acids. Trimming removed 2 bases from V and 1 base from J, with 12 bases in between. CDR1 is SGHAT and CDR2 is FQNNGV in the germline V gene. The CDR3 protein is CASSLMRGPSYEQYF. Written as DNA, the CDR3 is TGTGCCAGCAGCTTAATGAGGGGCCCGTCCTACGAGCAGTACTTC. Supplemented by reference TRBV11-2 and TRBJ2-7, the full variable domain reads EAGVAQSPRYKIIEKRQSVAFWCNPISGHATLYWYQQILGQGPKLLIQFQNNGVVDDSQLPKDRFSAERLKGVDSTLKIQPAKLEDSAVYLCASSLMRGPSYEQYFGPGTRLTVT.

A few counts support this clonotype. V is TRBV12-3 or TRBV12-4 and J is TRBJ2-3; D is undetermined. The CDR3 is 15 amino acids. Trimming removed 7 bases at V and 0 bases at J, with 14 bases between. The CDR3 DNA sequence: TGTGCCAGCACCATCCAGAGACCTAGCACAGATACGCAGTATTTT. Protein product: CASTIQRPSTDTQYF.

This clonotype was recorded a few times. The rearrangement uses TRBV29-1 and TRBJ2-3; unclear D gene. CDR1 and CDR2 (germline): SQVTM, ANQGSEA. The CDR3 is 12 amino acids. V was shortened by 1 base and J by 2 bases, with 4 bases between the two germline ends. The CDR3 coding sequence is TGCAGCGTTGAAGCGACCACAGATACGCAGTATTTT. Translation: CSVEATTDTQYF.

This clonotype was seen more than once but under ten times. CDR3 loop: CASSPGTEPWPQHF. The CDR3 DNA reads TGTGCCAGCAGTCCGGGGACCGAGCCCTGGCCCCAGCATTTT. The rearrangement joins TRBV12-3 or TRBV12-4 to TRBJ1-5; perhaps TRBD1 as D (5 bases). Trimming stripped 5 bases from V and 9 bases from J, with 17 bases between. CDR3 length equals 14 residues.

This clonotype was seen a handful of times. The chain joins TRBV5-1 to TRBJ2-3; TRBD2 aligns across 13 bases. The V and J ends lost 5 bases and 1 base, in that order; junction bases with no gene match: 4. Germline lookup yields CDR1 SGHRS and CDR2 YFSETQ. The CDR3 spans 16 residues. DNA of the CDR3: TGCGCCAGCAGTTCGGGACTAGCGGGGCGCACAGATACGCAGTATTTT. It translates to CASSSGLAGRTDTQYF.

This clonotype was counted many times. CDR3 DNA: TGCGCCAGCAGCCCGCTGGCGCAGACCAATGAAAAACTGTTTTTT. It codes for CASSPLAQTNEKLFF. The chain couples TRBV4-1 to TRBJ1-4; D gene ambiguous. With 4 bases removed from V and 5 bases from J, the gap between germline ends came to 14 bases. Germline V gene lookup returns CDR1 MGHRA and CDR2 YSYEKL. The CDR3 is 15 amino acids.

The rearrangement joins TRBV7-8 to TRBJ2-3, with 12 bases matching TRBD1. V dropped 5 bases and J dropped 9; count of bases not matched to a gene: 6. This CDR3 is built from 14 residues. Germline V gene lookup returns CDR1 SGHVS and CDR2 FQNEAQ. CDR3 residues: CASSPGTGGLTQYF. The CDR3 DNA reads TGTGCCAGCAGCCCCGGGACAGGGGGCTTGACGCAGTATTTT.

This clonotype has ten or more counts. The chain recombines TRBV10-3 with TRBJ2-5, with 10 bases fitting TRBD1. Trimming at V came to 4 bases and at J to 2 bases, leaving 1 base not matched to a gene. The CDR3 is 14 amino acids. The germline V gene encodes CDR1 ENHRY and CDR2 SYGVKD. This chain's CDR3 is CAISGTGGQETQYF. The DNA of the CDR3 is TGTGCCATCAGTGGGACAGGGGGGCAAGAGACCCAGTACTTC.

This rearrangement joins TRBV24-1 to TRBJ2-5; D is undetermined. Looked up from germline, CDR1 is KGHDR and CDR2 is SFDVKD. The CDR3 covers 13 residues. V dropped 4 bases and J dropped 4 bases, with 9 bases sitting between them. This CDR3 is CATSEVDGETQYF. The CDR3 bases are TGTGCCACCAGTGAAGTAGACGGAGAGACCCAGTACTTC.

The rearrangement links TRBV12-3 or TRBV12-4 to TRBJ2-2; tentatively, D is TRBD2 (6 bases). Trimming removed 6 bases from V and 6 bases from J, with 23 bases in between. The CDR3 extends over 17 amino acids. CDR3 nucleotide sequence: TGTGCCAGCAGACCTCCCGGAACTAGCAGTATAGCCGGGGAGCTGTTTTTT. This codes for CASRPPGTSSIAGELFF.